A single sample gave rise to the 4 T cell receptor beta chains below, sequenced in a study of shared clonotypes between healthy human individuals. The table came from immunoSEQ multiplex PCR; TCRdb's copy has only in-frame clones and leaves some out. The sample has 2,100,000 or so clones, approximately 96% seen once; the top ten hold 0.1% to 0.15%. Sequences were obtained from naive CD4+ T cells sorted from blood. Subset described: CD45RA+ positively selected. The receptor set was obtained from a man between 18 and 29 years old in good health.

Concerning this clone itself: The junction shows a germline mismatch at one end, possibly a read error. The gene calls are TRBV10-3 and TRBJ2-5; maybe TRBD2 (6 bases). This CDR3 has 13 residues. The germline gives CDR1 ENHRY, CDR2 SYGVKD. Here the CDR3 DNA reads TGTGCCATGAGTGAATGGGGAGGAGAGACCCAGTACTTC. This gives the protein CAMSEWGGETQYF.

V is TRBV6-6 and J is TRBJ1-5; D unclear. The germline gives CDR1 MNHNY, CDR2 SVGAGI (reference sequence). V lost 5 bases and J lost 5, with 7 bases in between. The CDR3 loop spans 12 amino acids. CDR3 loop: CASSEADQPQHF. The CDR3 nucleotides are TGTGCCAGCAGTGAGGCGGATCAGCCCCAGCATTTT.

As for this clone: Other DNA sequences in the same sample also yield this CDR3. The chain carries TRBV5-1 and TRBJ1-2; D remains ambiguous. The CDR3 extends over 13 amino acids. The ends were cut back, 4 bases at V and 2 bases at J, with 9 bases in the middle. In germline, CDR1 is SGHRS, CDR2 YFSETQ. Here the CDR3 DNA reads TGCGCCAGCAGCACCGACATGAACTATGGCTACACCTTC. It yields the protein CASSTDMNYGYTF.

This clone was found once. The chain combines TRBV4-1 with TRBJ2-7; D may correspond to TRBD1 or TRBD2 (5 bases each). The CDR3 length is 15 residues. Germline V CDR1 and CDR2: MGHRA, YSYEKL. V was trimmed by 0 bases and J by 7 bases, leaving 16 bases between them. The CDR3: CASSQDLGPWGEQYF. DNA of the CDR3: TGCGCCAGCAGCCAAGATCTGGGACCTTGGGGGGAGCAGTACTTC.